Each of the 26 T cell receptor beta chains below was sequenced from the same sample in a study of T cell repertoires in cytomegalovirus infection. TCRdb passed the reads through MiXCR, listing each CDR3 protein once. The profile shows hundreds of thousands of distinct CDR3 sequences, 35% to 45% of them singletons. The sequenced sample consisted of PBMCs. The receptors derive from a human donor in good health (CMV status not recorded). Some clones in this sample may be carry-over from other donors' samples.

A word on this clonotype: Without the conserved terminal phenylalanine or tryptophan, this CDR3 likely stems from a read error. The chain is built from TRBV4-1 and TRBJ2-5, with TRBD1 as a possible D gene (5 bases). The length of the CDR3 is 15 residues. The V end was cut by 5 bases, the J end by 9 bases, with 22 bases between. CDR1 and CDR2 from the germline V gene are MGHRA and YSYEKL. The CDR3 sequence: CASSKGEAPLGAQYL. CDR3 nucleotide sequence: TGCGCCAGCAGCAAAGGAGAAGCGCCCTTAGGGGCCCAGTACTTA.

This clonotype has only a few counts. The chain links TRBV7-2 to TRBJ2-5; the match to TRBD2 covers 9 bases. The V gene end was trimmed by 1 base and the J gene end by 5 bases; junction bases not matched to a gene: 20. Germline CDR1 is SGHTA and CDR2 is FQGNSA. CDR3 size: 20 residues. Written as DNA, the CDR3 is TGTGCCAGCAGCTTAGTGGGGGGCGGGGGGGCTAGGGGTCTTAGGGAGACCCAGTACTTC. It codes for CASSLVGGGGARGLRETQYF. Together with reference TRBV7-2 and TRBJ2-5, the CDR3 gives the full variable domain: GAGVSQSPSNKVTEKGKDVELRCDPISGHTALYWYRQSLGQGLEFLIYFQGNSAPDKSGLPSDRFSAERTGGSVSTLTIQRTQQEDSAVYLCASSLVGGGGARGLRETQYFGPGTRLLVL.

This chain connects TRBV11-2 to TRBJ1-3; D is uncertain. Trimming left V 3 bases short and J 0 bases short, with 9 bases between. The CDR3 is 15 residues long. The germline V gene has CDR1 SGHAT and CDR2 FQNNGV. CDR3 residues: CASSFTETSGNTIYF. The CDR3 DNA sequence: TGTGCCAGCAGCTTTACCGAGACCTCTGGAAACACCATATATTTT.

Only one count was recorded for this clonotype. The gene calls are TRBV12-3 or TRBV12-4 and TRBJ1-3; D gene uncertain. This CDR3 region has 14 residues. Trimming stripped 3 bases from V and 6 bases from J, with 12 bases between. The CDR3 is CASSFPPNENTIYF. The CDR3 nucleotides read TGTGCCAGCAGTTTTCCCCCGAACGAAAACACCATATATTTT.

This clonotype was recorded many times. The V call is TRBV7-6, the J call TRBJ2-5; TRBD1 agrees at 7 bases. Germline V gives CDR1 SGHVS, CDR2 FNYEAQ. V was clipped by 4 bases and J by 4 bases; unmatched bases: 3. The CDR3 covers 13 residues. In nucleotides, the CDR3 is TGTGCCAGCAGCTCCCGGGACAGAGAGACCCAGTACTTC. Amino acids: CASSSRDRETQYF.

CDR3 sequence reads: CARLPWGGRGQETQYF. CDR3 coding DNA: TGTGCCCGCCTACCGTGGGGCGGGAGGGGGCAAGAGACCCAGTACTTC. The chain has TRBV6-6 and TRBJ2-5; TRBD2 agrees at 9 bases. This CDR3 region has 16 residues. CDR1 and CDR2 (germline): MNHNY, SVGAGI (reference sequence). Trimming removed 11 bases from V and 2 bases from J; junction bases left unmatched: 15.

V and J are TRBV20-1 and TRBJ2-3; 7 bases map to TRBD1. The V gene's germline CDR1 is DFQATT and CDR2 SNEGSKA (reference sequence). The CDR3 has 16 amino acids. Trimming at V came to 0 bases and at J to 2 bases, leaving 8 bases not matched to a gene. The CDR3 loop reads CSARDVRDRDTDTQYF. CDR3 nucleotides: TGCAGTGCTAGAGATGTCCGGGACAGAGACACAGATACGCAGTATTTT.

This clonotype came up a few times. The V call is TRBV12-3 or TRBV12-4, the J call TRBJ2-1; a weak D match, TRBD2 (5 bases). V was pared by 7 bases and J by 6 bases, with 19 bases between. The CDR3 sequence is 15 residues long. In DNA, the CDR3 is TGTGCCAGCACCCCGTCAGACTTGGGAGCCAATGAGCAGTTCTTC. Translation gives CASTPSDLGANEQFF.

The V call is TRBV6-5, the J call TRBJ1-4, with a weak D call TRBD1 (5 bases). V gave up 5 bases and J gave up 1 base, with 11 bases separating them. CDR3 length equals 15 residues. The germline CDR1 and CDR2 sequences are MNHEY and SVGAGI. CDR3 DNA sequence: TGTGCCAGCAGTACCGACAGAGTAACTAATGAAAAACTGTTTTTT. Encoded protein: CASSTDRVTNEKLFF.

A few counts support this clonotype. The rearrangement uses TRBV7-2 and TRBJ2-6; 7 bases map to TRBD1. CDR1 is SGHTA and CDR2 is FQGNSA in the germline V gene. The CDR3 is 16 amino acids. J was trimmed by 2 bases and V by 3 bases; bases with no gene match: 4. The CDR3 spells CASSFRQGPGANVLTF. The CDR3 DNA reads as TGTGCCAGCAGCTTTCGACAGGGCCCTGGGGCCAACGTCCTGACTTTC.

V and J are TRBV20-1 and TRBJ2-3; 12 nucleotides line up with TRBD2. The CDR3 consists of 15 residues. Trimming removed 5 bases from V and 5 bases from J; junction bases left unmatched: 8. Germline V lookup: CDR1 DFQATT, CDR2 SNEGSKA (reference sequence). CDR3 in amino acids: CSAALTSGRGDTQYF. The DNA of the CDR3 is TGCAGTGCTGCGCTGACTAGCGGGAGAGGAGATACGCAGTATTTT.

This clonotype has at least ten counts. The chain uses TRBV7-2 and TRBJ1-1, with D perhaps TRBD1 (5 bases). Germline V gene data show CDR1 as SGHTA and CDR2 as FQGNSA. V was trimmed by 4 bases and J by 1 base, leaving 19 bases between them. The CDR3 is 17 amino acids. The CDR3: CASSYQFRGRRNTEAFF. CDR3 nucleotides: TGTGCCAGCAGCTACCAATTCCGGGGACGGAGGAACACTGAAGCTTTCTTT. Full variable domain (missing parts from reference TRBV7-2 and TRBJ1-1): GAGVSQSPSNKVTEKGKDVELRCDPISGHTALYWYRQSLGQGLEFLIYFQGNSAPDKSGLPSDRFSAERTGGSVSTLTIQRTQQEDSAVYLCASSYQFRGRRNTEAFFGQGTRLTVV.

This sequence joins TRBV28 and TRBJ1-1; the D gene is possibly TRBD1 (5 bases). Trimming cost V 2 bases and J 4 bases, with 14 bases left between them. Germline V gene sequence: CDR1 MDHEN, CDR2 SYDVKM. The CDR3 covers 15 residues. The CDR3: CASSLRRGTPTEAFF. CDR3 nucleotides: TGTGCCAGCAGTTTACGCCGAGGGACCCCCACTGAAGCTTTCTTT. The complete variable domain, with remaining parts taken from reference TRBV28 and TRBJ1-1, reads DVKVTQSSRYLVKRTGEKVFLECVQDMDHENMFWYRQDPGLGLRLIYFSYDVKMKEKGDIPEGYSVSREKKERFSLILESASTNQTSMYLCASSLRRGTPTEAFFGQGTRLTVV.

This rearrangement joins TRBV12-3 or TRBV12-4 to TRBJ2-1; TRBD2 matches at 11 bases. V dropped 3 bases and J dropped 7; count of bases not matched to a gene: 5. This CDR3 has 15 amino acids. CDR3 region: CASSFKLAGVNEQFF. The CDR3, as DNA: TGTGCCAGCAGTTTTAAACTAGCGGGGGTTAATGAGCAGTTCTTC.

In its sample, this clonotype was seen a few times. DNA for the CDR3: TGCAGTGCTAGTCACGTCCGGTCCTACGAGCAGTACTTC. Translated, it gives CSASHVRSYEQYF. The chain is built from TRBV20-1 and TRBJ2-7; no reliable D call. CDR3 size: 13 residues. Per the germline V gene, CDR1 is DFQATT and CDR2 is SNEGSKA (reference sequence). V lost 3 bases and J 1 base, leaving 10 bases between the germline ends.

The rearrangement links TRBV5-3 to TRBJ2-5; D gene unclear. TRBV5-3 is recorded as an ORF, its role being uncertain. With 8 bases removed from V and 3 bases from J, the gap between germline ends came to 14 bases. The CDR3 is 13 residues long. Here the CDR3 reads CASSHLIEETQYF. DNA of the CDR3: TGTGCCAGCAGCCATCTCATCGAAGAGACCCAGTACTTC.

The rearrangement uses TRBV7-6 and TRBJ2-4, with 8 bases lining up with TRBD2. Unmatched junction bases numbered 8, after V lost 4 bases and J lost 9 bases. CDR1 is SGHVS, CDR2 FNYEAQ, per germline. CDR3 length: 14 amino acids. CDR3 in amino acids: CASSSGLAETIQYF. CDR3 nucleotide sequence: TGTGCCAGCAGCTCCGGACTAGCCGAAACCATTCAGTACTTC. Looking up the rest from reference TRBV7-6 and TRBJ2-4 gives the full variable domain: GAGVSQSPRYKVTKRGQDVALRCDPISGHVSLYWYRQALGQGPEFLTYFNYEAQQDKSGLPNDRFSAERPEGSISTLTIQRTEQRDSAMYRCASSSGLAETIQYFGAGTRLSVL.

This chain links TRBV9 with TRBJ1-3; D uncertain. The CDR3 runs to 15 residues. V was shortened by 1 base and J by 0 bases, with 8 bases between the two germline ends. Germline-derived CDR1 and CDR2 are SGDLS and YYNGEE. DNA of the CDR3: TGTGCCAGCAGCGTAACCGGCCTCTCTGGAAACACCATATATTTT. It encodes CASSVTGLSGNTIYF.

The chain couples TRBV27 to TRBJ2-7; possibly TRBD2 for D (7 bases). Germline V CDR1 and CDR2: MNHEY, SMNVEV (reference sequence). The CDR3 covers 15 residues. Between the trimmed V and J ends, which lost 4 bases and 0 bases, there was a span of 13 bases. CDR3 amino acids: CASSWARGASYEQYF. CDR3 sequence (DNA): TGTGCCAGCAGTTGGGCCCGGGGGGCCTCCTACGAGCAGTACTTC.

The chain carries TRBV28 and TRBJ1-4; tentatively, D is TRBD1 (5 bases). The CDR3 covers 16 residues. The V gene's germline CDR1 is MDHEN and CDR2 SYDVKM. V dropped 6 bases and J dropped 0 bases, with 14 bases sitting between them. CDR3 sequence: CASRSRDVATNEKLFF. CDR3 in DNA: TGTGCCAGCAGGTCCCGGGACGTTGCAACTAATGAAAAACTGTTTTTT.

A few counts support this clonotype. CDR3 DNA: TGTGCCAGCAGTTTAGGGCTAGCGGGCGGAGGGCCCCAGTACTTC. Translation gives CASSLGLAGGGPQYF. The chain couples TRBV28 to TRBJ2-5; the match to TRBD2 covers 8 bases. The germline V gene encodes CDR1 MDHEN and CDR2 SYDVKM. The CDR3 extends over 15 amino acids. With 2 bases clipped from V and 9 bases from J, the junction kept 11 bases outside the gene matches.

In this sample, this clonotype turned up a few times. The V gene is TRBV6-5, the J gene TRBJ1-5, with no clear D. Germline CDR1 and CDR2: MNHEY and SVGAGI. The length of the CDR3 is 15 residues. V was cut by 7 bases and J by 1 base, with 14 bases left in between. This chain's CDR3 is CASNDKKGSNQPQHF. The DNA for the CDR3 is TGTGCCAGCAACGACAAAAAAGGGAGCAATCAGCCCCAGCATTTT.

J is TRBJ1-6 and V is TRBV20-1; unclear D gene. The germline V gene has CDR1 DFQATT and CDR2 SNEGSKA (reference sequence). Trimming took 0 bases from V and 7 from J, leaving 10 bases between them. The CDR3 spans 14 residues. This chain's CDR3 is CSARDWQPNSPLHF. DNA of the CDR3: TGCAGTGCTAGAGATTGGCAGCCCAATTCACCCCTCCACTTT.

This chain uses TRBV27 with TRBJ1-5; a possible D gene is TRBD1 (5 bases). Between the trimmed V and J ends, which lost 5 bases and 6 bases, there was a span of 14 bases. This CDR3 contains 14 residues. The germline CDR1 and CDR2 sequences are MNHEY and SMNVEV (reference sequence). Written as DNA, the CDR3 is TGTGCCAGCAGTCCCGGACATTCTGGTCAGCCCCAGCATTTT. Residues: CASSPGHSGQPQHF.

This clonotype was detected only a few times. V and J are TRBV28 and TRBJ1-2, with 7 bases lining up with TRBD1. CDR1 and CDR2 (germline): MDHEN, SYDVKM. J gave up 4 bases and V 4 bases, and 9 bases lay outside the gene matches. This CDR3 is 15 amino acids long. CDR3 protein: CASSSGQDWFYGYTF. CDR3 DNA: TGTGCCAGCAGTTCTGGACAGGATTGGTTCTATGGCTACACCTTC.

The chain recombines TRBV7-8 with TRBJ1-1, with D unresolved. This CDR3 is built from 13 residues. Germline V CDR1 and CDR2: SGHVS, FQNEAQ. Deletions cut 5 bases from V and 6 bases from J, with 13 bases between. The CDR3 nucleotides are TGTGCCAGCAGCCTCTCCCTGGGCGCTGAAGCTTTCTTT. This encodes CASSLSLGAEAFF.